The clone carrying this T cell receptor beta chain was recorded many times. The sample is drawn from a study of response to subunit inactivated influenza vaccine. Germline loops: CDR1 SQVTM, CDR2 ANQGSEA. The CDR3 is 12 amino acids. Trimming stripped 8 bases from V and 6 bases from J, with 15 bases between. From the RT-PCR reads, TCRdb called clonotypes with MiXCR, one entry per CDR3 protein. This sample has about 540,000 distinct CDR3 sequences, with roughly 25% found just once. The same data also went into a second study, on T cells expressing NK-cell markers. That report notes: Template switching by 5'RACE with UMIs generated the TCR beta cDNA. With respect to HCMV, most of the eight sequenced donors were seropositive, and one was seronegative. In several donors, these clonotypes also led the CD3+CD56-NKG2C+ fraction. Expanded NKG2C+ T cell clones were not confirmed as HCMV-specific.

This sequence was found in a man aged 45-65 years who received an inactivated influenza vaccine. The sequenced sample was CD4+ T cells sorted from PBMCs, obtained approximately 12 days after vaccination. The V and J genes are TRBV29-1 and TRBJ2-3; possibly TRBD2 for D (5 bases). CDR3 coding DNA: TGCAGCCTTAGGCTAGCCAGGGATACGCAGTATTTT. Its translation is CSLRLARDTQYF.